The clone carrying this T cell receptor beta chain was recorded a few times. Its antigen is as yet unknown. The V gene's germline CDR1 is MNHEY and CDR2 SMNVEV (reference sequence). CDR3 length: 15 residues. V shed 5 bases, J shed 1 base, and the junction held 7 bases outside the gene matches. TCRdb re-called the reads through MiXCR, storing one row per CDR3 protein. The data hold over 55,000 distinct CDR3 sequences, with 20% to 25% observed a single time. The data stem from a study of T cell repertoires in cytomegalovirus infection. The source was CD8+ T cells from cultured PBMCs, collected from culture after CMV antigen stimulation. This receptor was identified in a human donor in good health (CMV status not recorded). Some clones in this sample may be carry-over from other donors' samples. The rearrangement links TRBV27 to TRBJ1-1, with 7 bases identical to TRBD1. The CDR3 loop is CASSRHRGENTEAFF. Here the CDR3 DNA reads TGTGCCAGCAGTCGCCACAGGGGAGAGAACACTGAAGCTTTCTTT.